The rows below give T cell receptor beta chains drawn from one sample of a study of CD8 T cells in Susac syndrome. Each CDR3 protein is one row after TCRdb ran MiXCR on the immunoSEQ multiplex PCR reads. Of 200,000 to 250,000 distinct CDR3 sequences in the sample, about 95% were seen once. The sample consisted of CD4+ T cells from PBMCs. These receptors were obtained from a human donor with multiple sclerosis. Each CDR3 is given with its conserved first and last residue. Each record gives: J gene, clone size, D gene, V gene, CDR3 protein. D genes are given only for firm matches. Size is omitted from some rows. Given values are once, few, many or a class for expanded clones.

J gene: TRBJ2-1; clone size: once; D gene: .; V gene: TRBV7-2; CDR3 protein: CASSSSVSGAYNEQFF
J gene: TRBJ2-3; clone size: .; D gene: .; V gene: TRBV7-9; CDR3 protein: CASSLEAGATDTQYF
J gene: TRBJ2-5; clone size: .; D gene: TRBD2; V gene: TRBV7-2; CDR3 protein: CASSRRLAGGLSQYF
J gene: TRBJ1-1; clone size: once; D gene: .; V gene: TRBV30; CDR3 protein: CAWSSGQGNTEVFF
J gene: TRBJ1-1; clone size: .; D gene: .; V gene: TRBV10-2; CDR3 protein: CASSGSGKTNTEAFF
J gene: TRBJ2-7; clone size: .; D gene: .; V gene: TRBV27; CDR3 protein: CASRGRLQIGEQYF
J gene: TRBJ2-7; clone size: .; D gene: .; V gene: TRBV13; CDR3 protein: CASSQTGRSYEQYF
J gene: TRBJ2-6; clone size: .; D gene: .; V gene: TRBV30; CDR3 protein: CAWGPSGRLNVLTF
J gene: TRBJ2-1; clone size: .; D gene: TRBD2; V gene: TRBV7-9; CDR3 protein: CASSRTSGGAGEQFF
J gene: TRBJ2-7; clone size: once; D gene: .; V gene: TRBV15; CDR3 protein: CATSRDFLTGDNEQYF
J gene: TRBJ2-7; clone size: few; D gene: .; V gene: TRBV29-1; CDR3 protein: CSVEGSYEQYF
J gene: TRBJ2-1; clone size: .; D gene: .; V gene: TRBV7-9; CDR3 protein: CASSLQGIEQFF
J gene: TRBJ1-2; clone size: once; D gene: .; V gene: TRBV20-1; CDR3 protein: CSARDRADYGYTF
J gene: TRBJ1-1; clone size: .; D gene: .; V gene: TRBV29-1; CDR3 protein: CSVEDGRTEAFF
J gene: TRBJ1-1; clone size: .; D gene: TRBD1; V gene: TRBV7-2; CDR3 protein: CASRIGGMNTEVFF
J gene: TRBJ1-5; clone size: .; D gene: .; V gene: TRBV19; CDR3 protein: CASSIGRTASGSPQHF
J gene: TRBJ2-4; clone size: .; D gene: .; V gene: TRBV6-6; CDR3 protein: CASSYQADIAKNIQYF
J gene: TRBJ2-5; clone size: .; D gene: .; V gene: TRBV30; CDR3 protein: CAWSPSGRETQYF
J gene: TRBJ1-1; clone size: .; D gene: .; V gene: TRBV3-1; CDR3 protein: CASSQQYMNTEAFF
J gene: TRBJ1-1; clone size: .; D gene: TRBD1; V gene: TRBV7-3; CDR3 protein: CASSHTGGVTEAFF
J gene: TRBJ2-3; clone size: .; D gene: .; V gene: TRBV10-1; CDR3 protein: CASASRDTQYF
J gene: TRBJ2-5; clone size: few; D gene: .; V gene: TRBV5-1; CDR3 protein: CASSLISQETQYF
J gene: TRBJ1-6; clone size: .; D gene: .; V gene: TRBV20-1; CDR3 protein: CSARAAGNSPLHF
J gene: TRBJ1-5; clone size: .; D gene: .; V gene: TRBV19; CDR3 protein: CASKDRAGQPQHF